The rows below give T cell receptor beta chains drawn from one sample of a study of blood T cells in healthy people across ages. TCRdb independently ran MiXCR on the 5' RACE reads; one entry per CDR3 protein. Among about 730,000 distinct CDR3 sequences listed, approximately 43% were seen once. The specimen sequenced was blood. The source of these receptors is a woman aged 55-69 years in good health. Both conserved end residues are trimmed from each CDR3. The D gene is left open where the match is weak.

V gene	D gene	J gene	CDR3 protein
TRBV6-2/TRBV6-3	TRBD2	TRBJ2-7	ASSYPTSGRALYEQY
TRBV7-2	-	TRBJ2-1	ASSLDSGTHNEQF
TRBV7-9	TRBD1	TRBJ1-2	ASSGLTGGAGYT
TRBV6-6	TRBD1	TRBJ1-6	ASSYRDSSSGSPLH
TRBV28	-	-	ANSLYGGNEQY
TRBV4-2	-	TRBJ2-2	ASSQDRGTGELF
TRBV27	-	TRBJ2-7	ASAGGTGPYEQY
TRBV13	TRBD1	TRBJ2-5	ASSPPTGSPQETQY
TRBV7-2	-	TRBJ2-7	ASSFDTLVYEQY
TRBV6-5	TRBD1	TRBJ1-1	ASSFGGQLIRTEAF
TRBV5-6	-	TRBJ2-7	ASSLATTFPYEQY
TRBV18	-	TRBJ1-2	ASSPSGGHTNYGYT
TRBV10-3	TRBD1	TRBJ2-5	AISELASPGQGRETQY
TRBV12-3/TRBV12-4	-	TRBJ1-4	ASSLQGQPNERLF
TRBV25-1	-	TRBJ1-2	ASSNGFNYGYT
TRBV3-1	-	TRBJ2-7	ASSQTLSRAYEQY
TRBV6-5	TRBD2	-	ASSYGLAGGSHNEQY
TRBV9	TRBD2	TRBJ2-5	ASSGTSGGWENQY
TRBV9	-	TRBJ2-1	ASSVRGEVSGNEQF